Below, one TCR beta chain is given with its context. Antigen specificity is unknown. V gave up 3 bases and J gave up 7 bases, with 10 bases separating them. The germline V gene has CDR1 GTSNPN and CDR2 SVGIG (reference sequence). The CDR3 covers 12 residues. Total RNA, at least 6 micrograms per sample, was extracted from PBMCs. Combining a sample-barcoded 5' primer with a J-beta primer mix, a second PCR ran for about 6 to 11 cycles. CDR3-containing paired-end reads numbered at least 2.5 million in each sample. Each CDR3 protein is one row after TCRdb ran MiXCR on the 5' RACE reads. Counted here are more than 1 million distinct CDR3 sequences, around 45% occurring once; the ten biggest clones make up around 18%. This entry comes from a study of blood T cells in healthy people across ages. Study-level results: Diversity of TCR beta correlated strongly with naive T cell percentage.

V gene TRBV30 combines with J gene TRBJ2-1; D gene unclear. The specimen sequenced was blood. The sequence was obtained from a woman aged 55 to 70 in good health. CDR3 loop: CAWSAEENEQFF. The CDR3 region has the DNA TGTGCCTGGAGCGCCGAAGAGAATGAGCAGTTCTTC.